Presented here are 6 T cell receptor beta chains from one specimen sequenced in a study of early stage breast cancer tumors. The table came from immunoSEQ multiplex PCR; TCRdb's copy has only in-frame clones and leaves some out. This table has 65,000 to 75,000 clones, approximately 84% appearing once. Sequencing input: blood. All receptors come from a person aged 35-50 years with breast cancer.

This clone was recorded a few times. J is TRBJ1-3 and V is TRBV4-1; 7 bases are a match to TRBD1. V shed 4 bases and J 3 bases; nucleotides not matched to a gene: 6. This CDR3 region has 15 residues. Germline V lookup: CDR1 MGHRA, CDR2 YSYEKL. The CDR3 DNA reads TGCGCCAGCAGCCGAACACAGGGGATTGGAAACACCATATATTTT. Protein product: CASSRTQGIGNTIYF.

This chain uses TRBV7-9 with TRBJ1-1; weak D call: TRBD1 (6 bases). Germline CDR1 reads SEHNR; CDR2 reads FQNEAQ (reference sequence). The ends were cut back, 4 bases at V and 1 base at J, with 16 bases in the middle. The CDR3 has 16 residues. CDR3 loop: CASSYDYRTENTEAFF. The CDR3 coding sequence is TGTGCCAGCAGCTACGACTACCGGACAGAGAACACTGAAGCTTTCTTT.

V is TRBV30 and J is TRBJ1-4, with D possibly matching TRBD1 (5 bases). Germline-derived CDR1 and CDR2 are GTSNPN and SVGIG (reference sequence). The V gene lost 5 bases and the J gene lost 8 bases, with 21 bases spanning the gap. The CDR3 consists of 15 residues. Here the CDR3 reads CAWEDKHGVNEKLFF. The CDR3 nucleotides read TGTGCCTGGGAGGACAAGCACGGGGTAAACGAAAAACTGTTTTTT.

The chain couples TRBV25-1 to TRBJ2-7; the match to TRBD2 covers 7 bases. This CDR3 has 16 amino acids. The trim removed 2 bases at V and 4 bases at J, leaving 11 bases unmatched. In germline, CDR1 is MGHDK, CDR2 SYGVNS. As DNA, the CDR3 is TGTGCCAGCAGTGAAAACGGGGGGACCGGGGGGTACGAGCAGTACTTC. This codes for CASSENGGTGGYEQYF.

The genes are TRBV10-3 and TRBJ2-5; D call uncertain. Germline V gene lookup returns CDR1 ENHRY and CDR2 SYGVKD. Trimming stripped 6 bases from V and 3 bases from J, with 11 bases between. The CDR3 covers 13 residues. The CDR3 nucleotides are TGTGCCATCAGCCTTCGGCAAGAAGAGACCCAGTACTTC. It is translated as CAISLRQEETQYF.

The CDR3 DNA reads as TGTGCCAGCAGTGAGACGACCGGGGAGCTGTTTTTT. Protein sequence: CASSETTGELFF. This chain connects TRBV2 to TRBJ2-2; D remains unclear. Germline V CDR1 and CDR2: SNHLY, FYNNEI. The CDR3 loop spans 12 amino acids. The V and J ends lost 3 bases and 5 bases respectively, with 4 bases between them.